Here is one TCR beta chain with its context. Its antigen is not known. Germline is not matched at one junction end, which may reflect a read error. The record originates from a study of response to subunit inactivated influenza vaccine. Regarding the study as a whole: Authors suggested each seasonal flu vaccination may recruit only limited numbers of new T cells.

The CDR3 length is 11 residues. Germline V lookup: CDR1 SEHNR, CDR2 FQNEAQ (reference sequence). MiXCR, run by TCRdb on the RT-PCR reads, gives a single entry per CDR3 protein. The sample has a few hundred thousand distinct CDR3 sequences; 12% to 15% are singletons. The sequencing used PBMCs from blood, collected roughly 13 days after vaccination. This chain joins TRBV7-9 and TRBJ2-1; TRBD1 aligns across 8 bases. The source is a man over 45 who received an inactivated influenza vaccine. The CDR3 loop reads CASSLAGTGSF. The CDR3 DNA sequence: TGTGCCAGCAGCTTAGCCGGGACAGGTTCCTTC.